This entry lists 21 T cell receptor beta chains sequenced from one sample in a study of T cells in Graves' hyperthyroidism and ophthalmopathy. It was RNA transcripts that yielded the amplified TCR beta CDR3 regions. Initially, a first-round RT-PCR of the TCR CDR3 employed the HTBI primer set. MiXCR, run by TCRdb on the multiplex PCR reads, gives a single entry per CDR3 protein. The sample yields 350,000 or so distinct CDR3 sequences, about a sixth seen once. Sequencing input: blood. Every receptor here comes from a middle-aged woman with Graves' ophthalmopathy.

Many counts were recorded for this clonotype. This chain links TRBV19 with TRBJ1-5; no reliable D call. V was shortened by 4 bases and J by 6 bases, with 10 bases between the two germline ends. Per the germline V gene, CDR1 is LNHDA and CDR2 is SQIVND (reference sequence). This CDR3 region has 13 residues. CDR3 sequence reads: CASSTGFFQPQHF. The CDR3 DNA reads TGTGCCAGTAGTACGGGGTTTTTTCAGCCCCAGCATTTT.

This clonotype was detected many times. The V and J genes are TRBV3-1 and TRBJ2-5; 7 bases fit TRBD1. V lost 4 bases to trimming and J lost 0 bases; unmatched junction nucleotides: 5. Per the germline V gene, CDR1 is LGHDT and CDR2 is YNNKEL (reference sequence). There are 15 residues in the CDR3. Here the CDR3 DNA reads TGTGCCAGCAGCCGGTATGACAGGGACCAAGAGACCCAGTACTTC. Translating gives CASSRYDRDQETQYF.

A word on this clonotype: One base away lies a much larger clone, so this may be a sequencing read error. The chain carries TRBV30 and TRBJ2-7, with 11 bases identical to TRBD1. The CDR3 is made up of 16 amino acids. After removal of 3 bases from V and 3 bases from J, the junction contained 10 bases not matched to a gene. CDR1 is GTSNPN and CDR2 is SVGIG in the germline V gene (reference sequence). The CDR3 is CAWSGTGGHMSYEQYF. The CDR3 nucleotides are TGTGCCTGGAGCGGGACAGGGGGGCATATGAGCTACGAGCAGTACTTC.

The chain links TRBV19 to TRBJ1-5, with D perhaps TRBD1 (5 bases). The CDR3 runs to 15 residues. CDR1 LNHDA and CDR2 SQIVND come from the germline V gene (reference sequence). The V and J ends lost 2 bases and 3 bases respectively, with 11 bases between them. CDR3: CASSIQGNNNQPQHF. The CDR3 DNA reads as TGTGCCAGTAGTATACAGGGAAACAACAATCAGCCCCAGCATTTT.

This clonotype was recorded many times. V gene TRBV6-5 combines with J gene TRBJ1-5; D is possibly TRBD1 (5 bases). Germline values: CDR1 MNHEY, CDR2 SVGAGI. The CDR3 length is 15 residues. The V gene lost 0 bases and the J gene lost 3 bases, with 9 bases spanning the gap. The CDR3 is CASSYSKGANQPQHF. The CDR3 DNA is TGTGCCAGCAGTTACTCGAAAGGGGCCAATCAGCCCCAGCATTTT.

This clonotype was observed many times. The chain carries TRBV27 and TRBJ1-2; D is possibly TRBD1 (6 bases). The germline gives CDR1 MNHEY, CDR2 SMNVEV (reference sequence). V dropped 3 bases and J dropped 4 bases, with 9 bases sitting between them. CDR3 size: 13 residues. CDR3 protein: CASSFGQFYGYTF. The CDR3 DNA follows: TGTGCCAGCAGTTTTGGACAGTTCTATGGCTACACCTTC.

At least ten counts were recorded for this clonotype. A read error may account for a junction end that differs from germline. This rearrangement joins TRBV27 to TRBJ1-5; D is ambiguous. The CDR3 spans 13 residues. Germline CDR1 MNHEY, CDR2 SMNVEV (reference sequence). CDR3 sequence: CASSLSGNQPQHF. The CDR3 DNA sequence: TGTGCCAGCAGCTTATCAGGAAATCAGCCCCAGCATTTT.

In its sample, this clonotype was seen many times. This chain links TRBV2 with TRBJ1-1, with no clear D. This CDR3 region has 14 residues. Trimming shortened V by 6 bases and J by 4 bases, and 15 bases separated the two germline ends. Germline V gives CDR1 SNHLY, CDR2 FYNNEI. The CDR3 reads CASRPDVFGTEAFF. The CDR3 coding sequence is TGTGCCAGCAGACCGGACGTTTTCGGCACTGAAGCTTTCTTT.

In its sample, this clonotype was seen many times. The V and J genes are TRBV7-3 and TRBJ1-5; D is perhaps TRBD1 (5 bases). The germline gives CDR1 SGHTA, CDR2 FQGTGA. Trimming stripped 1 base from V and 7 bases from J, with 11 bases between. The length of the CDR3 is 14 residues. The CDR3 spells CASSLKSGGQPQHF. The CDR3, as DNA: TGTGCCAGCAGCTTAAAGTCGGGGGGACAGCCCCAGCATTTT.

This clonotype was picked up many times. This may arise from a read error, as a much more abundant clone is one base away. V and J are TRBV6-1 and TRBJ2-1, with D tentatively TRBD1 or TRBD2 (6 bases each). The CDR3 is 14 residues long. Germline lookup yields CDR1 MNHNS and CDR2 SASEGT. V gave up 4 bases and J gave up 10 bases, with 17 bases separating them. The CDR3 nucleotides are TGTGCCAGCAGTGTAGTAGGGGGGTCGCAAGAGCAGTTCTTC. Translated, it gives CASSVVGGSQEQFF.

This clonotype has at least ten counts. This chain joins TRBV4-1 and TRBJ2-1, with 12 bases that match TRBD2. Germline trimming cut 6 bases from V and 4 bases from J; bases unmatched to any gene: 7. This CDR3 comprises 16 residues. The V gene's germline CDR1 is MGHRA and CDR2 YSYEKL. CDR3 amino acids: CASSPTSGSRYNEQFF. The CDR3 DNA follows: TGCGCCAGCAGTCCGACTAGCGGGAGTAGATACAATGAGCAGTTCTTC.

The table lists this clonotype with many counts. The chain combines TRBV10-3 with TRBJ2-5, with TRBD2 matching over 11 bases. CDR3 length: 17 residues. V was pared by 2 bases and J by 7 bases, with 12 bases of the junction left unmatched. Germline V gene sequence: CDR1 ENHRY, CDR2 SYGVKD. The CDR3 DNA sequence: TGTGCCATCAGTGAGACGATTCTAGCGGGAGGCACCACGACCCAGTACTTC. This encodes CAISETILAGGTTTQYF.

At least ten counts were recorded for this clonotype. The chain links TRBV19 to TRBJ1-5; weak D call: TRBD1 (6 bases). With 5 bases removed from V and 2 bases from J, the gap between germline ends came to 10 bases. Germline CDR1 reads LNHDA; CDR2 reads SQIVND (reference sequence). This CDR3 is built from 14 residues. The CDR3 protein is CASSWAGGNQPQHF. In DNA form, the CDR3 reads TGTGCCAGTAGTTGGGCAGGGGGCAATCAGCCCCAGCATTTT.

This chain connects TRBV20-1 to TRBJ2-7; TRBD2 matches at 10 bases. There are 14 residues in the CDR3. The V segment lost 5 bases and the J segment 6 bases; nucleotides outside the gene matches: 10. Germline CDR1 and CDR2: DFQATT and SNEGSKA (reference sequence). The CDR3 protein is CSAALAGDPPEQYF. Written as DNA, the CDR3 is TGCAGTGCTGCGCTAGCGGGAGACCCCCCCGAGCAGTACTTC.

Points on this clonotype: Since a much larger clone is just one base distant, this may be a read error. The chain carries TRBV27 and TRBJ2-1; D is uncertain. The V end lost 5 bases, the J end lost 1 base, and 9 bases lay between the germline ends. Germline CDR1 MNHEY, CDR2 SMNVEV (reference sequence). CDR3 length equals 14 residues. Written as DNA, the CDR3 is TGTGCCAGCAGTCGAGACGCATCCTACAATGAGCAGTTCTTC. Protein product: CASSRDASYNEQFF.

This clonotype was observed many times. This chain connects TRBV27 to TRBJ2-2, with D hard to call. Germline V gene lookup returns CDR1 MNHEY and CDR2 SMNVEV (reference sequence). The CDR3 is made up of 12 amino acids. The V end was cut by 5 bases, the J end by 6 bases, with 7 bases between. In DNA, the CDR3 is TGTGCCAGCAGTCGGCCGGCCGGGGAGCTGTTTTTT. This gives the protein CASSRPAGELFF.

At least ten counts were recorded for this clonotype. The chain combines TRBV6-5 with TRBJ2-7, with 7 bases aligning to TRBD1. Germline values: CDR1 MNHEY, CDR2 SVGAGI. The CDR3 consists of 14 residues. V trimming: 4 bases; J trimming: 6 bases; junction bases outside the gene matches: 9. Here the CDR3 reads CASSWGTEDSEQYF. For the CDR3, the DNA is TGTGCCAGCAGTTGGGGGACAGAGGATTCCGAGCAGTACTTC.

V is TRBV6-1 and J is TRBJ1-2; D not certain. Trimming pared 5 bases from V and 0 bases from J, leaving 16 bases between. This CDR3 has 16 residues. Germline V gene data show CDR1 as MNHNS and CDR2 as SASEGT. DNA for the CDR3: TGTGCCAGCAGTAGTCAAGGGTCCAGATCTAACTATGGCTACACCTTC. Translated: CASSSQGSRSNYGYTF.

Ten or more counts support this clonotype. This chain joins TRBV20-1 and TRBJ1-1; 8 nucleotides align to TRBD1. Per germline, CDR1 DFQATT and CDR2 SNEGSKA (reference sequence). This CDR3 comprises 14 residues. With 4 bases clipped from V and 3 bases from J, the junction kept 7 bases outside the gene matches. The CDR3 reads CSANRGIRDTEAFF. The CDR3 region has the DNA TGCAGTGCTAACAGGGGGATTAGGGACACTGAAGCTTTCTTT.

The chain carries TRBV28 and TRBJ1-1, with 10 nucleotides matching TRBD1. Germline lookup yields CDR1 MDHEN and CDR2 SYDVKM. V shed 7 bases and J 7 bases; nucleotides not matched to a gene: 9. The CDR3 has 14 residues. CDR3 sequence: CASTTGQGFGEAFF. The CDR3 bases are TGTGCCAGCACCACGGGACAGGGGTTTGGTGAAGCTTTCTTT.

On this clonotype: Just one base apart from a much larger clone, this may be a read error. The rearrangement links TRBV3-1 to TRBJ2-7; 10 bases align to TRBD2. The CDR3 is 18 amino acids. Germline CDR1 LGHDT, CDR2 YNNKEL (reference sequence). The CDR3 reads CATLSGRFCPTSSYGQYF. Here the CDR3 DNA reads TGTGCCACCCTTAGCGGGAGGTTCTGCCCCACAAGCTCCTACGGGCAGTACTTC.